These 32 T cell receptor beta chains were sequenced from one sample in a study of T cells expressing NK-cell markers. Reprocessing the 5' RACE reads, TCRdb reports a single entry for every CDR3 protein and omits DNA. In total, the table holds under 600,000 distinct CDR3 sequences. The sequenced material came from blood T cells: a sorted CD56 or NKG2C T cell subset, CD4+ or CD8+ T cells, or bulk PBMC T cells (not recorded which). The receptor set was obtained from a woman between 50 and 59 years old in good health.

The chain recombines TRBV21-1 with TRBJ2-1; TCRdb reports TRBD2, a call that lacks DNA to check it against. TRBV21-1 is deemed a pseudogene. The CDR3 contains 16 residues. CDR3 residues: CASTEGLPRRRDEQFF.

The chain links TRBV18 to TRBJ2-5; TCRdb designates TRBD1, a call that cannot be tested without DNA. The CDR3 has 14 amino acids. Per germline, CDR1 KGHSH and CDR2 LQKENI. The CDR3 sequence is CASSTGGGSKAQYF.

The chain is built from TRBV7-9 and TRBJ2-7; the D call of TRBD2 rests on TCRdb alone, since no DNA is present to check it. The CDR3 contains 15 residues. Looked up from germline, CDR1 is SEHNR and CDR2 is FQNEAQ (reference sequence). The CDR3 protein is CASGKLRDSTYEQYF.

The rearrangement links TRBV12-3 or TRBV12-4 to TRBJ2-1. The length of the CDR3 is 13 residues. The CDR3 reads CASRPSANNEQFF.

This sequence joins TRBV3-1 and TRBJ1-1. CDR1 LGHDT and CDR2 YNNKEL come from the germline V gene (reference sequence). The CDR3 runs to 15 residues. This CDR3 reads CASSQRTVWVTEAFF.

The chain has TRBV9 and TRBJ2-3; TCRdb calls TRBD2, which cannot be checked without DNA. The CDR3 has 14 residues. The germline CDR1 and CDR2 sequences are SGDLS and YYNGEE. The CDR3 region is CASSVLGGADTQYF.

This chain links TRBV29-1 with TRBJ1-1; TCRdb gives TRBD1 as the D gene, but with no DNA this cannot be confirmed. The germline gives CDR1 SQVTM, CDR2 ANQGSEA. This CDR3 is built from 14 residues. The CDR3 is CSVDKGTMNTEAFF.

V usage is TRBV5-1 and J usage is TRBJ2-3; TCRdb calls TRBD2, which cannot be checked without DNA. Germline CDR1 SGHRS, CDR2 YFSETQ. The CDR3 loop spans 18 amino acids. The CDR3 sequence is CASSHQPPGLAGLDTQYF.

The rearrangement links TRBV6-5 to TRBJ2-5; lacking DNA, the TRBD2 call made by TCRdb goes unchecked. This CDR3 contains 16 residues. Germline V CDR1 and CDR2: MNHEY, SVGAGI. CDR3 loop: CASSYSTLGLSETQYF.

The genes are TRBV5-5 and TRBJ2-1. Per germline, CDR1 SGHKS and CDR2 YYEKEE (reference sequence). The CDR3 length is 16 residues. CDR3: CASSKIRHSSYNEQFF.

V is TRBV20-1 and J is TRBJ1-4; with no DNA, the TCRdb D assignment of TRBD1 cannot be verified. The CDR3 extends over 16 amino acids. Germline V gene lookup returns CDR1 DFQATT and CDR2 SNEGSKA (reference sequence). CDR3 in amino acids: CSARDRRGHMDEKLFF.

V gene TRBV10-3 combines with J gene TRBJ2-1; as DNA is missing, the TRBD1 call by TCRdb cannot be tested. Germline V gene data show CDR1 as ENHRY and CDR2 as SYGVKD. The CDR3 is 13 residues long. CDR3 sequence: CATWDRVFNEQFF.

J is TRBJ1-5 and V is TRBV27. CDR1 is MNHEY and CDR2 is SMNVEV in the germline V gene (reference sequence). This CDR3 is 14 amino acids long. The CDR3 sequence is CASSSDWGGQPQHF.

The chain recombines TRBV4-2 with TRBJ2-1; the D call from TCRdb, TRBD1, cannot be confirmed without DNA. Per germline, CDR1 LGHNA and CDR2 YNFKEQ. The CDR3 extends over 16 amino acids. The CDR3 sequence: CASSRTGTGTYNEQFF.

J is TRBJ2-1 and V is TRBV20-1; without DNA, the TCRdb call of TRBD1 cannot be checked. The germline V gene has CDR1 DFQATT and CDR2 SNEGSKA (reference sequence). This CDR3 is built from 14 residues. CDR3 in amino acids: CSASQEGAWNEQFF.

The V gene is TRBV3-1, the J gene TRBJ2-1; with no DNA, the TCRdb D assignment of TRBD2 cannot be verified. Germline V lookup: CDR1 LGHDT, CDR2 YNNKEL (reference sequence). CDR3 length equals 15 residues. Here the CDR3 reads CASSPPSKSYNEQFF.

This chain connects TRBV20-1 to TRBJ2-1; TCRdb selects TRBD2, and the lack of DNA leaves this call unchecked. The CDR3 loop spans 14 amino acids. The germline V gene has CDR1 DFQATT and CDR2 SNEGSKA (reference sequence). The CDR3 here is CSAISGSPYNEQFF.

The rearrangement joins TRBV20-1 to TRBJ2-7; TCRdb's D call of TRBD2 is untestable without DNA. Germline CDR1 DFQATT, CDR2 SNEGSKA (reference sequence). This CDR3 comprises 11 residues. The CDR3 loop is CSAISGYEQYF.

The V call is TRBV12-3 or TRBV12-4, the J call TRBJ1-1. CDR3 length: 13 amino acids. The CDR3 sequence is CASSLKENTEAFF.

The chain is built from TRBV4-1 and TRBJ2-1. The CDR3 is made up of 16 amino acids. In germline, CDR1 is MGHRA, CDR2 YSYEKL. The CDR3 reads CASSQGPAYSYNEQFF.

The V gene is TRBV11-3, the J gene TRBJ2-1; TCRdb calls TRBD2, which cannot be checked without DNA. Looked up from germline, CDR1 is SGHNT and CDR2 is YENEEA. The CDR3 is 13 residues long. The CDR3 loop reads CASSLGLALEQFF.

This rearrangement joins TRBV10-3 to TRBJ1-2. Germline lookup yields CDR1 ENHRY and CDR2 SYGVKD. This CDR3 contains 15 residues. CDR3 region: CAISAGGRLNYGYTF.

J is TRBJ2-3 and V is TRBV19; without DNA, the TCRdb call of TRBD2 cannot be checked. The CDR3 runs to 15 residues. Germline lookup yields CDR1 LNHDA and CDR2 SQIVND (reference sequence). This chain's CDR3 is CASSPSRQNTDTQYF.

The chain combines TRBV5-1 with TRBJ2-2. There are 14 residues in the CDR3. CDR1 and CDR2 from the germline V gene are SGHRS and YFSETQ. This CDR3 is CASSLRANTGELFF.

V gene TRBV5-5 combines with J gene TRBJ1-2; the D call of TRBD1 rests on TCRdb alone, since no DNA is present to check it. This CDR3 region has 14 residues. Germline V CDR1 and CDR2: SGHKS, YYEKEE (reference sequence). The CDR3 is CASSPGSANYGYTF.

The gene calls are TRBV5-1 and TRBJ1-1. The germline gives CDR1 SGHRS, CDR2 YFSETQ. The CDR3 totals 14 residues. Here the CDR3 reads CASSGRDRPSEAFF.

The V gene is TRBV9, the J gene TRBJ2-3. CDR3 length: 15 amino acids. Germline V gives CDR1 SGDLS, CDR2 YYNGEE. CDR3 region: CASLNTRHWRDTQYF.

The chain couples TRBV7-2 to TRBJ1-1. CDR3 length: 14 residues. Looked up from germline, CDR1 is SGHTA and CDR2 is FQGNSA. CDR3 in amino acids: CASSLVPRRTEAFF.

V and J are TRBV29-1 and TRBJ1-1. Germline values: CDR1 SQVTM, CDR2 ANQGSEA. The CDR3 runs 14 residues. CDR3 amino acids: CSVELLLLNTEAFF. The full variable domain, rest sourced from reference TRBV29-1 and TRBJ1-1, is SAVISQKPSRDICQRGTSLTIQCQVDSQVTMMFWYRQQPGQSLTLIATANQGSEATYESGFVIDKFPISRPNLTFSTLTVSNMSPEDSSIYLCSVELLLLNTEAFFGQGTRLTVV.

The rearrangement joins TRBV5-1 to TRBJ2-1. Germline loops: CDR1 SGHRS, CDR2 YFSETQ. This CDR3 contains 14 residues. This CDR3 reads CASTMSPSTGEQFF.

The V gene is TRBV5-1, the J gene TRBJ2-1; the D gene TCRdb calls, TRBD2, cannot be checked with no DNA. CDR1 is SGHRS and CDR2 is YFSETQ in the germline V gene. The length of the CDR3 is 14 residues. The CDR3 sequence is CASSATSGSYEQFF.

The chain employs TRBV5-1 and TRBJ2-3; TCRdb outputs TRBD2, but without DNA this stays unchecked. CDR1 is SGHRS, CDR2 YFSETQ, per germline. This CDR3 is built from 16 residues. The chain's CDR3 is CASSSTAGVKTDTQYF.